The 15 T cell receptor beta chains below were found in one sample sequenced in a study of technical replicates of blood from several donors. Libraries were prepared by immunoSEQ multiplex PCR; TCRdb keeps only in-frame clonotypes and omits some of them. Here the sample spans approximately 73,000 clones, roughly 93% being singletons. The sequencing input was T cells isolated from PBMCs. These receptors were collected from a human donor in good health.

This chain connects TRBV6-1 to TRBJ1-4; D call uncertain. The V gene's germline CDR1 is MNHNS and CDR2 SASEGT. The V and J ends lost 2 bases and 7 bases respectively, with 8 bases between them. The CDR3 totals 13 residues. As DNA, the CDR3 is TGTGCCAGCAGTGAATTTGGAGGTGAAAAACTGTTTTTT. Encoded protein: CASSEFGGEKLFF.

This clone appeared once. CDR3 nucleotides: TGCGCCAGCAGCCTGGGGGGACAGGGGCTCGAAAAACTGTTTTTT. Its protein is CASSLGGQGLEKLFF. This chain connects TRBV5-1 to TRBJ1-4; 10 positions agree with TRBD1. J was trimmed by 8 bases and V by 4 bases; bases with no gene match: 8. The V gene's germline CDR1 is SGHRS and CDR2 YFSETQ. This CDR3 comprises 15 residues.

This clone came up once. The CDR3, as DNA: TGTGCCAGCAGTTTTGCAGGGGCGATACTCCAAGAGACCCAGTACTTC. Its protein is CASSFAGAILQETQYF. This chain joins TRBV28 and TRBJ2-5; D is possibly TRBD1 (6 bases). Germline CDR1 reads MDHEN; CDR2 reads SYDVKM. CDR3 length equals 16 residues. Trimming pared 3 bases from V and 1 base from J, leaving 15 bases between.

This chain uses TRBV4-2 with TRBJ1-1; D uncertain. This CDR3 is 18 amino acids long. The germline V gene has CDR1 LGHNA and CDR2 YNFKEQ. V was pared by 1 base and J by 1 base, with 19 bases between. The CDR3 nucleotides read TGTGCCAGCAGCCAAGCCACTTCGCAAAACGCAGGGAACACTGAAGCTTTCTTT. Its protein product is CASSQATSQNAGNTEAFF.

The chain uses TRBV6-5 and TRBJ1-1; possible D gene TRBD1, 5 bases. Germline CDR1 reads MNHEY; CDR2 reads SVGAGI. V was cut by 2 bases and J by 1 base, with 5 bases left in between. This CDR3 spans 13 amino acids. The CDR3, as DNA: TGTGCCAGCAGTTACGGACAGAACACTGAAGCTTTCTTT. It codes for CASSYGQNTEAFF.

This clone was seen a few times. The V and J genes are TRBV9 and TRBJ1-1, with a possible D match to TRBD1 (5 bases). V was pared by 3 bases and J by 3 bases, with 9 bases between. The CDR3 extends over 13 amino acids. Germline CDR1 reads SGDLS; CDR2 reads YYNGEE. The CDR3 sequence: CASSEKGYTEAFF. DNA of the CDR3: TGTGCCAGCAGCGAAAAGGGGTACACTGAAGCTTTCTTT.

This clone has a single count. V and J are TRBV5-1 and TRBJ2-3; no firm D call. CDR3 size: 12 residues. Trimming removed 5 bases at V and 4 bases at J, with 8 bases between. Per the germline V gene, CDR1 is SGHRS and CDR2 is YFSETQ. In nucleotides, the CDR3 is TGCGCCAGCAGGGAGTTAGCAGATACGCAGTATTTT. Protein: CASRELADTQYF.

This chain uses TRBV5-6 with TRBJ1-6; possible D gene TRBD1, 6 bases. Germline values: CDR1 SGHDT, CDR2 YYEEEE. Between the trimmed V and J ends, which lost 0 bases and 14 bases, there was a span of 18 bases. This CDR3 region has 15 residues. The CDR3 sequence: CASSLGTAPHVSLHF. The CDR3 DNA reads as TGTGCCAGCAGCTTGGGGACAGCCCCTCATGTATCCCTCCACTTT.

The genes are TRBV29-1 and TRBJ2-3; the D gene is possibly TRBD2 (6 bases). The CDR3 spans 13 residues. V lost 2 bases and J lost 5, with 11 bases in between. The germline V gene has CDR1 SQVTM and CDR2 ANQGSEA. In DNA, the CDR3 is TGCAGCGTTGAAAGGGGAGGAGGAGATACGCAGTATTTT. It yields the protein CSVERGGGDTQYF.

This sequence joins TRBV13 and TRBJ2-1; TRBD2 matches at 14 bases. Germline assignment: CDR1 PRHDT and CDR2 FYEKMQ (reference sequence). This CDR3 region has 12 residues. V shed 9 bases, J shed 10 bases, and the junction held 2 bases outside the gene matches. The CDR3: CASGLAGGEQFF. For the CDR3, the DNA is TGTGCCAGTGGACTAGCGGGAGGCGAGCAGTTCTTC. The full variable domain, its missing parts supplied by reference TRBV13 and TRBJ2-1, is AAGVIQSPRHLIKEKRETATLKCYPIPRHDTVYWYQQGPGQDPQFLISFYEKMQSDKGSIPDRFSAQQFSDYHSELNMSSLELGDSALYFCASGLAGGEQFFGPGTRLTVL.

The rearrangement uses TRBV10-1 and TRBJ2-2; TRBD2 agrees at 8 bases. V gave up 5 bases and J gave up 4 bases; unmatched junction bases: 6. The CDR3 sequence is 15 residues long. The germline V gene encodes CDR1 WNHNN and CDR2 SYGVQD (reference sequence). As DNA, the CDR3 is TGCGCCAGCAGTCTTAGCGGGGCCGGCACCGGGGAGCTGTTTTTT. Translated: CASSLSGAGTGELFF.

CDR3 nucleotide sequence: TGTGCCAGCGGAGTCGGGACAGGGACTGAAGCTTTCTTT. It is translated as CASGVGTGTEAFF. This sequence joins TRBV2 and TRBJ1-1; TRBD1 agrees at 9 bases. This CDR3 comprises 13 residues. Losses at the gene ends were 8 bases for V and 5 bases for J; bases not matched to a gene: 6. Germline-derived CDR1 and CDR2 are SNHLY and FYNNEI.

The table lists this clone with a few counts. The chain carries TRBV29-1 and TRBJ2-7; D might be TRBD2 (5 bases). The V gene's germline CDR1 is SQVTM and CDR2 ANQGSEA. V lost 1 base to trimming and J lost 0 bases, with 13 bases between them. CDR3 size: 15 residues. CDR3 coding DNA: TGCAGCGTTGAAGGGGGAGCGGTGAGCTCCTACGAGCAGTACTTC. Protein sequence: CSVEGGAVSSYEQYF.

The chain couples TRBV9 to TRBJ1-2; no definite D call. Germline V gene sequence: CDR1 SGDLS, CDR2 YYNGEE. The CDR3 loop spans 13 amino acids. Trimming stripped 3 bases from V and 3 bases from J, with 9 bases between. The chain's CDR3 is CASSEQVDYGYTF. The CDR3 DNA follows: TGTGCCAGCAGCGAGCAGGTGGACTATGGCTACACCTTC.

CDR3 sequence: CASSQVSGGTLYEQYF. CDR3 DNA: TGTGCCAGCAGCCAGGTCAGCGGGGGGACTCTCTACGAGCAGTACTTC. This chain uses TRBV4-2 with TRBJ2-7, with 9 bases fitting TRBD2. With 3 bases clipped from V and 3 bases from J, the junction kept 9 bases outside the gene matches. Germline CDR1 reads LGHNA; CDR2 reads YNFKEQ. CDR3 size: 16 residues.